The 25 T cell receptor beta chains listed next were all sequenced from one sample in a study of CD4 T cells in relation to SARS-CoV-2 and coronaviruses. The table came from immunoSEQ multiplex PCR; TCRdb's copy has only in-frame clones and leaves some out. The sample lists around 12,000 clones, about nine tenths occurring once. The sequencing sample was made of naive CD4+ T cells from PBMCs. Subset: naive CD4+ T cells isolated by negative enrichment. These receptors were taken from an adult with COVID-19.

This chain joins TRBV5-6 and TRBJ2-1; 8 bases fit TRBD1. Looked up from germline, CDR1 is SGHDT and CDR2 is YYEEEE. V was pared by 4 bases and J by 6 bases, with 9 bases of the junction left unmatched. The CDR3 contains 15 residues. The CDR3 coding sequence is TGTGCCAGCAGCCGCGGGAATGACAGGGGCAATGAGCAGTTCTTC. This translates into CASSRGNDRGNEQFF. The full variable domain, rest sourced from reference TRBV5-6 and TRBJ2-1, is DAGVTQSPTHLIKTRGQQVTLRCSPKSGHDTVSWYQQALGQGPQFIFQYYEEEERQRGNFPDRFSGHQFPNYSSELNVNALLLGDSALYLCASSRGNDRGNEQFFGPGTRLTVL.

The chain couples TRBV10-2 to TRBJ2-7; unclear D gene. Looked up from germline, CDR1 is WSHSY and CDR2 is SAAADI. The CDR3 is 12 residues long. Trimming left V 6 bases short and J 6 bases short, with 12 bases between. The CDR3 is CASRDPVLEQYF. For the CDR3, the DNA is TGCGCCAGCAGGGACCCCGTGCTCGAGCAGTACTTC.

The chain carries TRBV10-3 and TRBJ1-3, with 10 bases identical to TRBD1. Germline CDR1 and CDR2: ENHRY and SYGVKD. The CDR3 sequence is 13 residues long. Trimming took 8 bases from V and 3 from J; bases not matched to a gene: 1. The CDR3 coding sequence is TGTGCCATCGGACAGGGGGTTGGAAACACCATATATTTT. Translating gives CAIGQGVGNTIYF.

CDR3 region: CASSRDREGPQHF. The CDR3 DNA reads TGTGCCAGCAGCCGGGACAGAGAAGGGCCCCAGCATTTT. The chain recombines TRBV5-5 with TRBJ1-5, with 7 positions matching TRBD1. Trimming at V came to 4 bases and at J to 9 bases, leaving 7 bases not matched to a gene. Per the germline V gene, CDR1 is SGHKS and CDR2 is YYEKEE (reference sequence). The CDR3 is made up of 13 amino acids.

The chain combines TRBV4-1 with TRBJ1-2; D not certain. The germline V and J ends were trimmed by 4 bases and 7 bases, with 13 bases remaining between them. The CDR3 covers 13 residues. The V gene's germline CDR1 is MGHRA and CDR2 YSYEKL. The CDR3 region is CASSLRATAGYTF. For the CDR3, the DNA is TGCGCCAGCAGCCTGCGGGCCACGGCTGGCTACACCTTC.

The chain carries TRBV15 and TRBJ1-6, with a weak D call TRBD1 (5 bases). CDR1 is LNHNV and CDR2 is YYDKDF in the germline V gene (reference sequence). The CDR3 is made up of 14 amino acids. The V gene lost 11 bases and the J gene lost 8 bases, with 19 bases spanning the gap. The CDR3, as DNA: TGTGCCTCACAGCGGGGCTTGATTGATTCACCCCTCCACTTT. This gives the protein CASQRGLIDSPLHF. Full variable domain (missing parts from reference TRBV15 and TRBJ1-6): DAMVIQNPRYQVTQFGKPVTLSCSQTLNHNVMYWYQQKSSQAPKLLFHYYDKDFNNEADTPDNFQSRRPNTSFCFLDIRSPGLGDTAMYLCASQRGLIDSPLHFGNGTRLTVT.

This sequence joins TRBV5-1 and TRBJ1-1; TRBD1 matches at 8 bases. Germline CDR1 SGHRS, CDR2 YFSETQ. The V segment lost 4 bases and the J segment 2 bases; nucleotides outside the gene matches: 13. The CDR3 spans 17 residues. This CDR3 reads CASSVDPTGQANTEAFF. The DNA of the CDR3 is TGCGCCAGCAGCGTGGACCCTACGGGACAGGCTAACACTGAAGCTTTCTTT.

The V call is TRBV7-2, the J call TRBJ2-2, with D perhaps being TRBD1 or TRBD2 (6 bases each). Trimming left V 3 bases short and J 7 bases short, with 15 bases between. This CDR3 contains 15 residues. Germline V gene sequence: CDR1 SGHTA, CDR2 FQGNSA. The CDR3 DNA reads TGTGCCAGCAGCTTCCGGGGGCGGTTCGGCGGGGAGCTGTTTTTT. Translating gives CASSFRGRFGGELFF.

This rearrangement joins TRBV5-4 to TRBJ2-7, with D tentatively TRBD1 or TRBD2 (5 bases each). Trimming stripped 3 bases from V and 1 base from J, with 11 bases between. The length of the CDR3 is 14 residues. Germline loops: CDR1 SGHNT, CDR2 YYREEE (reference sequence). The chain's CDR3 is CASSSPGPSYEQYF. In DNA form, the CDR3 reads TGTGCCAGCAGCTCCCCGGGGCCTTCCTACGAGCAGTACTTC.

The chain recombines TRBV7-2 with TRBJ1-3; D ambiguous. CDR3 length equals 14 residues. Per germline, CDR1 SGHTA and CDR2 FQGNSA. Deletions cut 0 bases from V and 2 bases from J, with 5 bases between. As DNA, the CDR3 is TGTGCCAGCAGCTTAGCTGGGGCTGGAAACACCATATATTTT. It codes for CASSLAGAGNTIYF.

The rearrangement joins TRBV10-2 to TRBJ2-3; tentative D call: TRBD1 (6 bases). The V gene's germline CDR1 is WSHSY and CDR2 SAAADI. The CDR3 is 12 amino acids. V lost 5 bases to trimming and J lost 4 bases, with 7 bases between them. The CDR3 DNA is TGCGCCAGCAGTAACAGGGCAGATACGCAGTATTTT. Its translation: CASSNRADTQYF.

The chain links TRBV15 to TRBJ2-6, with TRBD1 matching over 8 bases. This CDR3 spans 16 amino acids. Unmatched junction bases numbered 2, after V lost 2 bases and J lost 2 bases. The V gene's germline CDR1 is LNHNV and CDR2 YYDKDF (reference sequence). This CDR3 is CATSRQTGAGANVLTF. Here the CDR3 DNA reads TGTGCCACCAGCAGACAGACAGGGGCTGGGGCCAACGTCCTGACTTTC.

This chain's CDR3 is CASSLRLIGSEQFF. The CDR3 bases are TGTGCCAGCAGCTTACGACTAATTGGGTCTGAGCAGTTCTTC. The V call is TRBV7-3, the J call TRBJ2-1, with D possibly TRBD2 on 5 matching bases. V gave up 2 bases and J gave up 9 bases, with 14 bases separating them. The CDR3 extends over 14 amino acids. Germline CDR1 is SGHTA and CDR2 is FQGTGA.

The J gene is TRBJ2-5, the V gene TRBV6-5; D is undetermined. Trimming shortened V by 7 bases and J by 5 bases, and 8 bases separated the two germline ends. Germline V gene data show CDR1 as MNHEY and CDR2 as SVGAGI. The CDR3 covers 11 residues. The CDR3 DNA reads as TGTGCCAGCACCGTCCTGGAGACCCAGTACTTC. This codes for CASTVLETQYF.

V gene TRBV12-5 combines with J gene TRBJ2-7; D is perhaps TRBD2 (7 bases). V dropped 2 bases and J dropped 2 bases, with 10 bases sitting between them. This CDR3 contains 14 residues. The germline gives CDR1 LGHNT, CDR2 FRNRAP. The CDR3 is CASGLIGGPYEQYF. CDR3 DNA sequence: TGTGCTAGTGGTTTGATCGGGGGGCCCTACGAGCAGTACTTC.

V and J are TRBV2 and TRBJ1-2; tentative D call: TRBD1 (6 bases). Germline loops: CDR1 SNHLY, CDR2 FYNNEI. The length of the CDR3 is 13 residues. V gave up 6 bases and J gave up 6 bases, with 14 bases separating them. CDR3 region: CASSPQGGHGYTF. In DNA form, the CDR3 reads TGTGCCAGCAGCCCACAGGGTGGTCATGGCTACACCTTC. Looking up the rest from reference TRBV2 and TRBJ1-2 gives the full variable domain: EPEVTQTPSHQVTQMGQEVILRCVPISNHLYFYWYRQILGQKVEFLVSFYNNEISEKSEIFDDQFSVERPDGSNFTLKIRSTKLEDSAMYFCASSPQGGHGYTFGSGTRLTVV.

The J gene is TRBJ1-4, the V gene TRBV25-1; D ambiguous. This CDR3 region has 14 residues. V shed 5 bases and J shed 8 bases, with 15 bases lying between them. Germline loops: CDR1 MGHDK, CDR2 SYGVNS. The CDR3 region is CASSPAPSGEKLFF. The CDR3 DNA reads TGTGCCAGCAGTCCCGCCCCCTCGGGGGAAAAACTGTTTTTT.

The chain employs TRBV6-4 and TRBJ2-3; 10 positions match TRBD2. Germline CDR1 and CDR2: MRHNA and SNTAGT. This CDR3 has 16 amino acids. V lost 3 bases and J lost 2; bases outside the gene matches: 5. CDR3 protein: CASSEEAGGPTDTQYF. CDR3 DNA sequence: TGTGCCAGCAGTGAGGAAGCGGGGGGGCCCACAGATACGCAGTATTTT.

The CDR3 spells CASSQMGTGELFF. In DNA form, the CDR3 reads TGTGCCAGCAGCCAAATGGGCACCGGGGAGCTGTTTTTT. V is TRBV3-1 (or the pseudogene TRBV3-2) and J is TRBJ2-2; D uncertain. Germline-derived CDR1 and CDR2 are LGHDT and YNNKEL (reference sequence). Trimming took off 2 bases at V and 4 bases at J, with 5 bases between the two ends. CDR3 length: 13 amino acids.

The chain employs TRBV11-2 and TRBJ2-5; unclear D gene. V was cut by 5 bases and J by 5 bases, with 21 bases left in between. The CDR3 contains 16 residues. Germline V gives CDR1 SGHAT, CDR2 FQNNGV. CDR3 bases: TGTGCCAGCAGCCCCCGTAATGACTTTGGAGCGGAGACCCAGTACTTC. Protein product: CASSPRNDFGAETQYF.

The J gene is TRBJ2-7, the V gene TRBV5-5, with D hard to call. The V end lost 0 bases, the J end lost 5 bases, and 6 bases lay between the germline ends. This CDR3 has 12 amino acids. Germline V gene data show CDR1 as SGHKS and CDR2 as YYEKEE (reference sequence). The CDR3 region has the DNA TGTGCCAGCAGCTTGGCGGGTAACGAGCAGTACTTC. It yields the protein CASSLAGNEQYF.

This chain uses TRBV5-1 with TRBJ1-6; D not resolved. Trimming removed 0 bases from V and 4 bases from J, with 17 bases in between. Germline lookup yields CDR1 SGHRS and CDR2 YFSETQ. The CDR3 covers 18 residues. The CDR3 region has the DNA TGCGCCAGCAGCTTGGGTGCAAACCGGGCCTATTATAATTCACCCCTCCACTTT. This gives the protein CASSLGANRAYYNSPLHF.

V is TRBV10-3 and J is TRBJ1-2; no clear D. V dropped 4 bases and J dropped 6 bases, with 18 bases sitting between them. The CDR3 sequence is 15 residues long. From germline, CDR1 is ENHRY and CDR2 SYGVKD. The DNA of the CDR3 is TGTGCCATCAGTGGAGGGCAGGCGTCGACGGATGGCTACACCTTC. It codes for CAISGGQASTDGYTF.

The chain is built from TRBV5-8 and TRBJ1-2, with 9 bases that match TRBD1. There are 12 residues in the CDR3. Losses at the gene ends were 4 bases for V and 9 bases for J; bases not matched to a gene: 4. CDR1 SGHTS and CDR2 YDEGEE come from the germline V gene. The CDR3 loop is CASSTGQGRYTF. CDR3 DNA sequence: TGTGCCAGCAGCACGGGACAGGGACGCTACACCTTC.

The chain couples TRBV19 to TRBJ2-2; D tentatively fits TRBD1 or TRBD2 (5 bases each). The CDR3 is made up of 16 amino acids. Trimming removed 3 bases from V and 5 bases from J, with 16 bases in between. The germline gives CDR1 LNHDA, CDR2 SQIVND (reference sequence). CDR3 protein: CASSILRGRVTGELFF. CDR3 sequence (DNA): TGTGCCAGTAGTATTCTTCGGGGCAGGGTAACCGGGGAGCTGTTTTTT.